This TCR beta chain was found in a study of glioma-infiltrating T cells after dendritic cell vaccination. The primer mix had 60 V beta and 13 J beta primers. Libraries were prepared by immunoSEQ multiplex PCR; TCRdb keeps only in-frame clonotypes and omits some of them. Among tens of thousands of clones, about 85% were seen once, and the ten largest hold roughly 10%. Time point of the sample: after dendritic cell vaccination, including at tumor progression/relapse. J was trimmed by 4 bases and V by 6 bases; bases with no gene match: 6. The CDR3 totals 14 residues. The V gene's germline CDR1 is ENHRY and CDR2 SYGVKD.

J is TRBJ2-3 and V is TRBV10-3; 8 positions match TRBD1. The receptor's source is a human donor with glioblastoma. The source material was blood, sampled after dendritic cell vaccination. The CDR3 DNA reads TGTGCCATCAGAAAACAGACAGGGGCAGATACGCAGTATTTT. This encodes CAIRKQTGADTQYF.